This paragraph reports one T cell receptor beta chain. How the authors handled the data: Amplification of reference gene primers provided the estimated nucleated cell counts. Produced via immunoSEQ multiplex PCR; TCRdb's table is partial and in-frame only. Clonal size and the V and J genes are those of that table, whereas D and trimming came from the DNA. The sample consists of approximately 18,000 clones, about 81% of them appearing once. The source of the sample is a study of blood T cell repertoires in COVID-19. Between the trimmed V and J ends, which lost 6 bases and 0 bases, there was a span of 11 bases. Germline lookup yields CDR1 MGHDK and CDR2 SYGVNS. The CDR3 spans 15 residues.

The chain links TRBV25-1 to TRBJ2-2, with a possible D match to TRBD2 (7 bases). This receptor was identified in a man aged 55 to 70 with acute or convalescent COVID-19. The source material was peripheral blood. The CDR3 spells CASRGGPANTGELFF. The CDR3 coding sequence is TGTGCCAGCAGGGGGGGGCCAGCGAACACCGGGGAGCTGTTTTTT.